This T cell receptor (beta chain) was profiled in a study of blood T cells in healthy people across ages (dated by TCRdb to 2014 to 2015). Study-wide context: In model experiments, template switching captured about one uniquely barcoded TCR beta cDNA molecule for every two T cells. Using deep sequencing normalized with unique cDNA molecular identifiers, the study measured how TCR beta repertoire diversity changes with age. The donors were divided into four age groups: young (average about 15 years), middle-aged (roughly 40), aged (about 60) and long-lived (82). To avoid experimental bias, donors of different ages were randomly spread across the sequencing lanes. Two additional independent replicas of 1 million unique cDNA reads from the same blood draw were analyzed for two donors (one aged 18 to 30 and one aged 80 or older). Beyond this particular receptor, the publication reports: There was a strong correlation between observed TCR beta diversity and the percentage of naive T cells measured by flow cytometry. The CMV infection status of donors was not known, potentially confounding age-related changes in expanded clonotypes. The long-lived group showed more naive CD4+ T cells, fewer expanded clones and increased TCR diversity than the aged group, suggesting age selection. Estimates of total diversity based on one million sequenced T cells were regarded as lower bounds and as underestimates. Conclusive comparison of naive and antigen-experienced compartments was prevented by the profiling of bulk unsorted PBMCs. As age increased, observed TCR beta diversity per million T cells dropped in a roughly linear way, and a significant reduction was already evident by age around 41.

The germline V gene yields SQVTM for CDR1 and ANQGSEA for CDR2. Inclusive of the bounding cysteine and phenylalanine, the CDR3 is 11 residues long. Only the CDR3 portion is preserved as DNA: 33 bases, with reading frame beginning at the first base. V gives up 7 bases and J gives up 2 bases, and the segment between their germline ends measures 6 bases. The approximately 40 donors, aged about 6 to 95 years, were systemically healthy Caucasian individuals from Russia. Around 10 milliliters of peripheral blood were collected from each donor into EDTA-treated Vacutainer tubes. PBMCs were isolated by Ficoll-Paque density-gradient centrifugation, with at least 6 million obtained per sample. Trizol reagent was used to extract total RNA from the PBMCs, yielding at least 6 micrograms per sample. The percentages of naive CD45RAhigh/CD27high T cells were determined by flow cytometry on a PBMC aliquot from every donor.

With respect to this clonotype: Its cognate antigen has yet to be identified. Nothing much larger sits one base from this clone, and base qualities are not available.

Receptor amplification or capture employed 5' RACE. This sample was sequenced with an Illumina HiSeq 2500. A second PCR of about 7 to 12 cycles was run with a J-beta primer mix and a sample-barcoded 5' primer. A template-switch 5' adaptor carrying 12 random nucleotides introduced a unique molecular identifier onto each TCR beta cDNA molecule. Each sample yielded at least 2.5 million CDR3-containing paired-end reads. First-strand cDNA synthesis was performed from all RNA using the Mint cDNA synthesis kit, with priming by a TRBC-specific oligonucleotide. Following uracil-DNA glycosylase treatment, a first 18-cycle PCR with universal primers M1SS and BC2_uni_R was performed on all cDNA. The published analysis was carried out like this. For normalization, 1 million high-quality reads were randomly selected from each sample, with every read carrying a distinct molecular identifier. Instead of being binned into consensus sequences, reads that shared molecular identifiers were thrown out. MiTCR, with a Q25 quality threshold and the strictest error-elimination algorithm, was used for CDR3 identification, clonotype clustering and error correction. A nonparametric unseen species model with Euler transformation was used to estimate a lower bound on total TCR beta diversity. The public reads were reanalyzed by TCRdb: fastp trimming at Q25, MiXCR alignment, in-frame beta chains only. Rows matching on CDR3 protein sequence are summarized as one entry with the most common DNA and genes. V and J calls and clone size were set by TCRdb, not the authors. In all, the sample holds hundreds of thousands of distinct CDR3 sequences, and 52% of those were seen once. The ten largest make up approximately 15% of the sample.

This chain joins TRBV29-1 to TRBJ2-1; a confident D gene designation cannot be given. Input material: blood. The clonotype was recovered from a woman of 80 years or more in good health. The CDR3 region has the sequence CSDVTYNEQFF. The DNA reads as follows: TGCAGCGACGTCACCTACAATGAGCAGTTCTTC.